This is a list of T cell receptor beta chains from one sample in a study of sequential checkpoint blockade in melanoma. Here immunoSEQ multiplex PCR was the method, and the copy in TCRdb shows in-frame clones only, minus some. The data contain some 9,600 clones, 24% of them seen just once; the ten biggest clones take up around a sixth. Source: tumor tissue (inferred from file names), taken from a patient given nivolumab and ipilimumab in sequence. The origin of the receptors is a human donor with melanoma. CDR3s include the opening cysteine and the closing phenylalanine or tryptophan. Not all rows give a size; the values are once, few, many and, for expanded clones, a class.

CDR3: CASSLGDRETDTQYF; size: many; J: TRBJ2-3; V: TRBV11-3
CDR3: CASRDQTYNEQFF; size: -; J: TRBJ2-1; V: TRBV19
CDR3: CASIGGSSYNEQFF; size: large; J: TRBJ2-1; V: TRBV10-2
CDR3: CASSPGLELGTQYF; size: -; J: TRBJ2-5; V: TRBV18
CDR3: CASSLVLAPGELFF; size: -; J: TRBJ2-2; V: TRBV11-3
CDR3: CASSRDSFSYEQYF; size: -; J: TRBJ2-7; V: TRBV6-8
CDR3: CASREQGAAEAFF; size: few; J: TRBJ1-1; V: TRBV7-2
CDR3: CASSQDGLAVFQETQYF; size: -; J: TRBJ2-5; V: TRBV1
CDR3: CASSLLGPYEQYF; size: medium-sized; J: TRBJ2-7; V: TRBV6-8
CDR3: CASSQGQGVDYEQYF; size: few; J: TRBJ2-7; V: TRBV4-1
CDR3: CASTKGALASSYNEQFF; size: -; J: TRBJ2-1; V: TRBV25-1
CDR3: CASSYSGSGRGHEQFF; size: -; J: TRBJ2-1; V: TRBV6-8
CDR3: CASSLGRARGTDTQYF; size: few; J: TRBJ2-3; V: TRBV11-3
CDR3: CASSLGQGWVAYGYTF; size: -; J: TRBJ1-2; V: TRBV5-1
CDR3: CASSFVGGYTGELFF; size: -; J: TRBJ2-2; V: TRBV5-1
CDR3: CASSLAGLDNEQFF; size: -; J: TRBJ2-1; V: TRBV5-1
CDR3: CASSLRTSGRNYEQYF; size: many; J: TRBJ2-7; V: TRBV11-3
CDR3: CASSLMAGANVLTF; size: many; J: TRBJ2-6; V: TRBV11-3
CDR3: CASLRLAGMNQETQYF; size: few; J: TRBJ2-5; V: TRBV11-3
CDR3: CASSLSGVTQPQHF; size: few; J: TRBJ1-5; V: TRBV28
CDR3: CASSEAGQDNSPLHF; size: medium-sized; J: TRBJ1-6; V: TRBV25-1
CDR3: CASSGGLAGWGTDTQYF; size: -; J: TRBJ2-3; V: TRBV9
CDR3: CASSLGWGDEQFF; size: -; J: TRBJ2-1; V: TRBV6-8
CDR3: CASSSFDGNQETQYF; size: medium-sized; J: TRBJ2-5; V: TRBV5-1
CDR3: CASRRGLEAFF; size: medium-sized; J: TRBJ1-1; V: TRBV19
CDR3: CATSRVGLGQPQHF; size: -; J: TRBJ1-5; V: TRBV15
CDR3: CASSQAGFYNEQFF; size: -; J: TRBJ2-1; V: TRBV19
CDR3: CASSAWDREGKLFF; size: few; J: TRBJ1-4; V: TRBV19
CDR3: CATPPRGSNQPQHF; size: -; J: TRBJ1-5; V: TRBV7-5
CDR3: CASSPGTGGNQPQHF; size: many; J: TRBJ1-5; V: TRBV11-3
CDR3: CASSVASQGAGDTQYF; size: few; J: TRBJ2-3; V: TRBV9